These T cell receptor beta chains were read from a single sample in a study of beta chain features in type 1 diabetes. Here immunoSEQ multiplex PCR was the method, and the copy in TCRdb shows in-frame clones only, minus some. The sample yields 600,000 to 700,000 clones, under 15% seen once. The sequencing input was naive CD4+ T cells from blood. The receptors here all came from a man aged 30 to 45 with type 1 diabetes. The CDR3 runs from the conserved cysteine through the conserved F or W. The D gene is left open where the match is weak. For some rows the clone size is stated as once, few or many, or as a class when expanded; others skip it.

NA,few,TRBJ2-7,TRBV29-1,TGCAGCGTTGAGATCGGTATCCAGTCCTACGAGCAGTACTTC,CSVEIGIQSYEQYF
NA,few,TRBJ1-2,TRBV9,TGTGCCAGCAGCGGCTCACCGGGTGAAGGAAACTATGGCTACACCTTC,CASSGSPGEGNYGYTF
NA,NA,TRBJ2-1,TRBV4-2,TGTGCCAGCAGCCAAGGTTCGGGGGTTTCCTACAATGAGCAGTTCTTC,CASSQGSGVSYNEQFF
NA,NA,TRBJ2-7,TRBV6-1,TGTGCCAGCAGTGAATCCCAAGGGCGGGGTTGGTCCTACGAGCAGTACTTC,CASSESQGRGWSYEQYF
TRBD1,NA,TRBJ2-1,TRBV7-9,TGTGCCAGCAGCTTAGGGACAGGCCACAATGAGCAGTTCTTC,CASSLGTGHNEQFF
NA,NA,TRBJ2-2,TRBV30,TGTGCCTGGAGGCCGGGACCCCACACCGGGGAGCTGTTTTTT,CAWRPGPHTGELFF
NA,few,TRBJ1-4,TRBV30,TGTGCCTGGAGTTCTTTACCTTCCGGGGGGGATAATGAAAAACTGTTTTTT,CAWSSLPSGGDNEKLFF
NA,few,TRBJ1-3,TRBV7-9,TGTGCCAGCAGCTTAGAGAGGCGCACTCGGATGTTAAACACCATATATTTT,CASSLERRTRMLNTIYF
NA,few,TRBJ2-7,TRBV5-6,TGTGCCAGCAGCAGCACCTCCTACGAGCAGTACTTC,CASSSTSYEQYF
NA,few,TRBJ2-2,TRBV18,TGTGCCAGCTCACCACCAGGAAGGGCGACCGGGGAGCTGTTTTTT,CASSPPGRATGELFF
NA,NA,TRBJ1-3,TRBV25-1,TGTGCCAGCAGTGAGTCGACAGGTCCCTCTGGAAACACCATATATTTT,CASSESTGPSGNTIYF
TRBD1,NA,TRBJ1-1,TRBV11-1,TGTGCCAGCAGCCCAACAGGGGCCCAGAACACTGAAGCTTTCTTT,CASSPTGAQNTEAFF
NA,NA,TRBJ1-1,TRBV10-3,TGTGCCATCAGTGAGTCTGGGGCGAACACTGAAGCTTTCTTT,CAISESGANTEAFF
NA,NA,TRBJ2-6,TRBV7-2,TGTGCCAGCAGCGGACGTTTTGGGGCCAACGTCCTGACTTTC,CASSGRFGANVLTF
TRBD1,few,TRBJ2-7,TRBV7-2,TGTGCCAGCAGCGGGCAGGGACAGCGTCTCTACGAGCAGTACTTC,CASSGQGQRLYEQYF
NA,NA,TRBJ1-1,TRBV30,TGTGCCTGGAGTGTACTCCGGGGGGCGGACACTGAAGCTTTCTTT,CAWSVLRGADTEAFF
NA,few,TRBJ1-2,TRBV6-6,TGTGCCAGCAGCGAGGGACTTGGCTACACCTTC,CASSEGLGYTF
NA,few,TRBJ2-3,TRBV28,TGTGCCAGCAGTCTGGGACTTTTCACAGATACGCAGTATTTT,CASSLGLFTDTQYF
NA,few,TRBJ1-2,TRBV4-3,TGCGCCAGCACCCAAGGGGTAAAGGAGGGGCGCGGTGGCTACACCTTC,CASTQGVKEGRGGYTF
NA,NA,TRBJ1-4,TRBV9,TGTGCCAGCAGCCCCCAAGGGGCCGGCGAAAAACTGTTTTTT,CASSPQGAGEKLFF
TRBD1,few,TRBJ1-6,TRBV5-6,TGTGCCAGCAGTGGGACAGGGACTTCACCCCTCCACTTT,CASSGTGTSPLHF
NA,NA,TRBJ1-5,TRBV4-2,TGTGCCAGCAGCCAAGATTATGGGGAGTATAGCAATCAGCCCCAGCATTTT,CASSQDYGEYSNQPQHF
TRBD1,few,TRBJ1-2,TRBV5-4,TGTGCCAGCAGCTTGAGGGGGCAGTATGGCTACACCTTC,CASSLRGQYGYTF
NA,few,TRBJ1-2,TRBV2,TGTGCCAGCAGGGGGGAAAACTATGGCTACACCTTC,CASRGENYGYTF
NA,NA,TRBJ1-5,TRBV7-8,TGTGCCAGCAGCCCAGCGGAAGGCGGTCAGCCCCAGCATTTT,CASSPAEGGQPQHF
TRBD2,few,TRBJ2-1,TRBV7-3,TGTGCCAGCAGCTCCTCTGGCGGGGGTAGCTATGAGCAGTTCTTC,CASSSSGGGSYEQFF
NA,NA,TRBJ2-7,TRBV2,TGTGCCACCCAGGAGGGACCCTCGGAGCAGTACTTC,CATQEGPSEQYF
NA,NA,TRBJ1-2,TRBV6-6,TGTGCCAGCAGTTACTCGCGACAGCAAATGGGCTATGGCTACACCTTC,CASSYSRQQMGYGYTF
NA,few,TRBJ1-4,TRBV5-1,TGCGCCAGCAGCTTGGTTTCTACGGACGAAAAACTGTTTTTT,CASSLVSTDEKLFF
TRBD2,few,TRBJ2-1,TRBV19,TGTGCCACCGTAGCGGGGGTAACCTACAATGAGCAGTTCTTC,CATVAGVTYNEQFF
NA,few,TRBJ2-2,TRBV27,TGTGCCAGCACCCGACAGGAGAACACCGGGGAGCTGTTTTTT,CASTRQENTGELFF
TRBD2,few,TRBJ2-7,TRBV10-3,TGTGCCATCAGCCCTCGGGATAGCGGGTTTTCTTACGAGCAGTACTTC,CAISPRDSGFSYEQYF
TRBD1,NA,TRBJ1-2,TRBV11-2,TGTGCCAGCAGCTTAGGTCCAGGGGGACCCTATGGCTACACCTTC,CASSLGPGGPYGYTF
NA,NA,TRBJ2-7,TRBV6-5,TGTGCCAGCAGGTCCCGGGACGTATCCTACGAGCAGTACTTC,CASRSRDVSYEQYF
NA,few,TRBJ2-2,TRBV6-1,TGTGCCAGCAGTGATGGGACATTTAACACCGGGGAGCTGTTTTTT,CASSDGTFNTGELFF
NA,few,TRBJ1-2,TRBV7-2,TGTGCCAGCAGCCCCGGAGGGGCGGGAGGCTACACCTTC,CASSPGGAGGYTF
NA,NA,TRBJ1-5,TRBV10-3,TGTGCCATCAGTGAGGACGAAGGATATCAGCCCCAGCATTTT,CAISEDEGYQPQHF
NA,NA,TRBJ1-2,TRBV7-2,TGTGCCAGCAGCAACTCACCCAAATGGGGCTACACCTTC,CASSNSPKWGYTF
TRBD1,NA,TRBJ2-1,TRBV23-1,TGCGCCAGCAGTCAACTCGGGACAGGGGTTCACAATGAGCAGTTCTTC,CASSQLGTGVHNEQFF
NA,few,TRBJ2-1,TRBV6-5,TGTGCCAGCAGTTACGCCGCATCCTTCAGCAATGAGCAGTTCTTC,CASSYAASFSNEQFF
NA,NA,TRBJ2-5,TRBV6-1,TGTGCCAGCCGGACTCTATTGCAAGAGACCCAGTACTTC,CASRTLLQETQYF
NA,few,TRBJ1-1,TRBV4-3,TGCGCCAGCAGCCAAGATAGCGGGTTCACTGAAGCTTTCTTT,CASSQDSGFTEAFF
TRBD1,NA,TRBJ2-2,TRBV7-8,TGTGCCAGCAGTATGGGACAGTCGAACACCGGGGAGCTGTTTTTT,CASSMGQSNTGELFF
NA,NA,TRBJ2-5,TRBV6-5,TGTGCCAGCAGCTCCGGGACGTTACAAGAGACCCAGTACTTC,CASSSGTLQETQYF
NA,NA,TRBJ1-5,TRBV7-3,TGTGCCAGCAGCTTAAGCAGGTCGGAGCCCCAGCATTTT,CASSLSRSEPQHF
NA,NA,TRBJ2-7,TRBV4-2,TGTGCCAGCAGCCAAGCGGGGGGCTTAACCTACGAGCAGTACTTC,CASSQAGGLTYEQYF
NA,few,TRBJ2-7,TRBV9,TGTGCCAGCAGCGTAGGGGACGAGCAGTACTTC,CASSVGDEQYF
TRBD1,NA,TRBJ1-6,TRBV16,TGTGCCAGCAAGGGGGCTTTGGATTCACCCCTCCACTTT,CASKGALDSPLHF
TRBD1,NA,TRBJ2-7,TRBV6-1,TGTGCCAGCAGCCGACAGGGGTCCTACGAGCAGTACTTC,CASSRQGSYEQYF
NA,few,TRBJ2-2,TRBV30,TGTGCCTGGAGTGTACTCGGGGAGCTGTTTTTT,CAWSVLGELFF
NA,NA,TRBJ1-2,TRBV30,TGTGCCTGGAGTGTAAATGACTATGGCTACACCTTC,CAWSVNDYGYTF
NA,NA,TRBJ1-6,TRBV5-6,TGTGCCAGCAGCTTGGTGGTACAGGGAGATTCACCCCTCCACTTT,CASSLVVQGDSPLHF
TRBD2,once,TRBJ2-3,TRBV6-1,TGTGCCAGCAGTGGAGTTCGTAGCGGGGGGAGCACAGATACGCAGTATTTT,CASSGVRSGGSTDTQYF
TRBD1,NA,TRBJ2-7,TRBV28,TGTGCCAGCAGTTCCGGACAGGATCCTTTTTACGAGCAGTACTTC,CASSSGQDPFYEQYF
NA,NA,TRBJ1-1,TRBV18,TGTGCCAGCTCACCAGGTTGGGGTGGAGGGATGAACACTGAAGCTTTCTTT,CASSPGWGGGMNTEAFF